One T cell receptor beta chain is described in this entry. The data stem from a study of blood T cell repertoires in COVID-19. Study information: Cohort 3 donors counted as recovered after two negative PCRs, clearance, or resolved symptoms. Whether acute or convalescent, the COVID-19 samples came from the United States, Italy and Spain.

V was pared by 5 bases and J by 5 bases, with 5 bases of the junction left unmatched. Germline lookup yields CDR1 MDHEN and CDR2 SYDVKM. The CDR3 is made up of 14 amino acids. Original methodology: Using reference gene primer amplification, nucleated cell counts were estimated. Clones were sequenced by immunoSEQ multiplex PCR, and TCRdb holds only the in-frame ones, with some missing. V and J calls and clone size are given by that table; D and trimming were obtained from the DNA. Among about 170,000 clones, 70% to 85% were seen once, and the ten largest hold under 20%. Sequenced input: PBMCs or T cells enriched from blood (not recorded which). This receptor was identified in a woman aged 70 to 79 in a cohort exposed to, infected with or recovered from COVID-19 (not recorded which). The chain joins TRBV28 to TRBJ1-4, with 7 nucleotides matching TRBD1. CDR3 DNA sequence: TGTGCCAGCAGTGCGGGACAGATAAATGAAAAACTGTTTTTT. Encoded protein: CASSAGQINEKLFF. Filled out from reference TRBV28 and TRBJ1-4, the complete variable domain reads DVKVTQSSRYLVKRTGEKVFLECVQDMDHENMFWYRQDPGLGLRLIYFSYDVKMKEKGDIPEGYSVSREKKERFSLILESASTNQTSMYLCASSAGQINEKLFFGSGTQLSVL.